The rows below give T cell receptor beta chains drawn from one sample of a study of blood T cell repertoires in COVID-19. The assay was immunoSEQ multiplex PCR, and TCRdb's table has in-frame clones only and misses some. This sample has under 250,000 clones; 65% to 90% occur once, and the top ten carry around a tenth. The specimen sequenced was peripheral blood. These receptor sequences come from a man aged 50-59 years with COVID-19, enrolled during active disease. Both conserved end residues are part of each CDR3. The order of the fields is J gene, V gene, D gene, CDR3 protein. The D gene is left open where the match is weak.

J: TRBJ1-5; V: TRBV30; D: .; CDR3: CAWSDQSNQPQHF
J: TRBJ1-2; V: TRBV6-5; D: TRBD1; CDR3: CASSKGTGYGYTF
J: TRBJ2-2; V: TRBV5-1; D: TRBD1; CDR3: CASRGPGQQSQGELFF
J: TRBJ2-3; V: TRBV2; D: TRBD1; CDR3: CASGTGPTDTQYF
J: TRBJ2-1; V: TRBV3-1/TRBV3-2; D: TRBD2; CDR3: CASSQAPGTSGGNEQFF
J: TRBJ1-2; V: TRBV6-5; D: .; CDR3: CASIESAGAYGYTF
J: TRBJ1-4; V: TRBV6-2/TRBV6-3; D: .; CDR3: CASSYSEGGRKEKLFF
J: TRBJ1-2; V: TRBV12-3/TRBV12-4; D: .; CDR3: CASSLGGEYGYTF
J: TRBJ2-3; V: TRBV27; D: TRBD1; CDR3: CASSLWYTQQGAHTDTQYF
J: TRBJ2-2; V: TRBV3-1/TRBV3-2; D: .; CDR3: CASSSWSTGELFF
J: TRBJ2-3; V: TRBV10-3; D: .; CDR3: CAISESPGGDTQYF
J: TRBJ2-7; V: TRBV7-2; D: TRBD2; CDR3: CASSSRGLAAQTYEQYF
J: TRBJ2-6; V: TRBV3-1/TRBV3-2; D: TRBD1; CDR3: CASSPGQSSGANVLTF
J: TRBJ1-2; V: TRBV25-1; D: TRBD1; CDR3: CASSGWDRGDNYGYTF
J: TRBJ2-1; V: TRBV30; D: .; CDR3: CAWSKTSRQFF
J: TRBJ2-3; V: TRBV5-1; D: TRBD2; CDR3: CASSPPMGAGVSDTQYF
J: TRBJ2-3; V: TRBV29-1; D: TRBD1; CDR3: CSAHGQVDTQYF
J: TRBJ1-5; V: TRBV19; D: .; CDR3: CASSMGGTGQPQHF
J: TRBJ2-6; V: TRBV3-1/TRBV3-2; D: .; CDR3: CASSQVLQQSGANVLTF
J: TRBJ2-1; V: TRBV10-3; D: .; CDR3: CAIKVGLGFGEQFF
J: TRBJ2-3; V: TRBV3-1/TRBV3-2; D: TRBD2; CDR3: CASSQEVTSGVTDTQYF
J: TRBJ1-4; V: TRBV19; D: TRBD1; CDR3: CASSIVEGTANEKLFF
J: TRBJ1-2; V: TRBV14; D: TRBD1; CDR3: CASSLRTGGLNGYTF
J: TRBJ2-2; V: TRBV10-2; D: TRBD2; CDR3: CASSESGTSYTGELFF
J: TRBJ2-5; V: TRBV6-1; D: TRBD2; CDR3: CASSGVRGLAGGETQYF
J: TRBJ1-3; V: TRBV10-3; D: .; CDR3: CAISRQQAHSGNTIYF
J: TRBJ2-7; V: TRBV11-1; D: .; CDR3: CASGEPGSPTYEQYF
J: TRBJ2-5; V: TRBV7-8; D: .; CDR3: CASSLRQETQYF
J: TRBJ2-2; V: TRBV15; D: TRBD2; CDR3: CATSRDLAGGTSGELFF
J: TRBJ1-4; V: TRBV19; D: TRBD1; CDR3: CASSDATGPNEKLFF
J: TRBJ2-2; V: TRBV19; D: TRBD1; CDR3: CASRSEGAGAGELFF
J: TRBJ2-5; V: TRBV29-1; D: .; CDR3: CSVVPVQETQYF
J: TRBJ1-3; V: TRBV29-1; D: .; CDR3: CSVEPRGSGNTIYF
J: TRBJ1-3; V: TRBV5-4; D: TRBD1; CDR3: CASSWDRGNTIYF
J: TRBJ1-4; V: TRBV3-1/TRBV3-2; D: .; CDR3: CASSGSAQGGEKLFF
J: TRBJ2-3; V: TRBV2; D: TRBD2; CDR3: CASTRLAGGQGDTQYF
J: TRBJ2-2; V: TRBV12-5; D: TRBD2; CDR3: CASGLSGGAGANTGELFF
J: TRBJ2-2; V: TRBV2; D: .; CDR3: CASRTLSGELFF
J: TRBJ2-4; V: TRBV14; D: TRBD1; CDR3: CASSQVGTGIYGKNIQYF
J: TRBJ2-7; V: TRBV19; D: TRBD2; CDR3: CASSGLAETYEQYF
J: TRBJ2-1; V: TRBV6-5; D: TRBD2; CDR3: CASTPTSGSDEQFF
J: TRBJ1-4; V: TRBV3-1/TRBV3-2; D: .; CDR3: CASSHRTSVTNEKLFF
J: TRBJ2-5; V: TRBV5-1; D: .; CDR3: CASSLAGQGGETQYF
J: TRBJ2-1; V: TRBV7-9; D: TRBD1; CDR3: CASSHHGQGVEQFF